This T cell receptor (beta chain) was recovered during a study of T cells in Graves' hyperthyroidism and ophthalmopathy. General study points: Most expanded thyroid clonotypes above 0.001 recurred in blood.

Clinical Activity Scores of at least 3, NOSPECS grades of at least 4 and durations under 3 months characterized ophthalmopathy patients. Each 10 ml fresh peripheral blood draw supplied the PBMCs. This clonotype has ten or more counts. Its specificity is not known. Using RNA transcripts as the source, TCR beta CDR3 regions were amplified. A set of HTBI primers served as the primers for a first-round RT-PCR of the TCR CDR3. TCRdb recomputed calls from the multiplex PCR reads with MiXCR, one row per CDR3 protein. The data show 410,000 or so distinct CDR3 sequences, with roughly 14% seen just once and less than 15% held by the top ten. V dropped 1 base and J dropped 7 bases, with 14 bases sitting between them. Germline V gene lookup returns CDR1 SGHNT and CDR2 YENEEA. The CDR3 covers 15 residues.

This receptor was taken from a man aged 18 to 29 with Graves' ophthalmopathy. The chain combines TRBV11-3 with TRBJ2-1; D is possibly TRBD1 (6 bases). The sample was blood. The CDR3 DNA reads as TGTGCCAGCAGCTTAGTTTTTACAGGGAAAAATGAGCAGTTCTTC. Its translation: CASSLVFTGKNEQFF.